This T cell receptor beta chain originates from a study of neurological immune-mediated disorders. Study outcomes and limitations: The level of TCR clonal expansion was highest in patients with HTLV-1-associated myelopathy and lowest in multiple sclerosis, where it fell below the level seen in healthy controls. Clinical features showed no association with the multiple sclerosis repertoire cluster, and MRI features showed none either.

The table lists this clonotype with many counts. Its specificity is not known. The method for making cDNA was 5'RACE, and it used 10-nucleotide random UMIs. From 15-18 subjects, every sequencing run obtained over 190 million TCR-beta sequences. Using its own MiXCR run on the 5' RACE reads, TCRdb lists one record per CDR3 protein. The sample includes 65,000 to 80,000 distinct CDR3 sequences, about 5.1% seen only once; the top ten take about 2%. Per the germline V gene, CDR1 is SQVTM and CDR2 is ANQGSEA. The CDR3 extends over 12 amino acids. V was pared by 7 bases and J by 12 bases, with 16 bases between.

J is TRBJ1-6 and V is TRBV29-1, with D maybe TRBD1 (5 bases). This clonotype originated in a woman in her 70s with multiple sclerosis. Sample: PBMCs. CDR3 in DNA: TGCAGCGCCGGGCGGTCGGGGGGACCCCTCCACTTT. Translation: CSAGRSGGPLHF.